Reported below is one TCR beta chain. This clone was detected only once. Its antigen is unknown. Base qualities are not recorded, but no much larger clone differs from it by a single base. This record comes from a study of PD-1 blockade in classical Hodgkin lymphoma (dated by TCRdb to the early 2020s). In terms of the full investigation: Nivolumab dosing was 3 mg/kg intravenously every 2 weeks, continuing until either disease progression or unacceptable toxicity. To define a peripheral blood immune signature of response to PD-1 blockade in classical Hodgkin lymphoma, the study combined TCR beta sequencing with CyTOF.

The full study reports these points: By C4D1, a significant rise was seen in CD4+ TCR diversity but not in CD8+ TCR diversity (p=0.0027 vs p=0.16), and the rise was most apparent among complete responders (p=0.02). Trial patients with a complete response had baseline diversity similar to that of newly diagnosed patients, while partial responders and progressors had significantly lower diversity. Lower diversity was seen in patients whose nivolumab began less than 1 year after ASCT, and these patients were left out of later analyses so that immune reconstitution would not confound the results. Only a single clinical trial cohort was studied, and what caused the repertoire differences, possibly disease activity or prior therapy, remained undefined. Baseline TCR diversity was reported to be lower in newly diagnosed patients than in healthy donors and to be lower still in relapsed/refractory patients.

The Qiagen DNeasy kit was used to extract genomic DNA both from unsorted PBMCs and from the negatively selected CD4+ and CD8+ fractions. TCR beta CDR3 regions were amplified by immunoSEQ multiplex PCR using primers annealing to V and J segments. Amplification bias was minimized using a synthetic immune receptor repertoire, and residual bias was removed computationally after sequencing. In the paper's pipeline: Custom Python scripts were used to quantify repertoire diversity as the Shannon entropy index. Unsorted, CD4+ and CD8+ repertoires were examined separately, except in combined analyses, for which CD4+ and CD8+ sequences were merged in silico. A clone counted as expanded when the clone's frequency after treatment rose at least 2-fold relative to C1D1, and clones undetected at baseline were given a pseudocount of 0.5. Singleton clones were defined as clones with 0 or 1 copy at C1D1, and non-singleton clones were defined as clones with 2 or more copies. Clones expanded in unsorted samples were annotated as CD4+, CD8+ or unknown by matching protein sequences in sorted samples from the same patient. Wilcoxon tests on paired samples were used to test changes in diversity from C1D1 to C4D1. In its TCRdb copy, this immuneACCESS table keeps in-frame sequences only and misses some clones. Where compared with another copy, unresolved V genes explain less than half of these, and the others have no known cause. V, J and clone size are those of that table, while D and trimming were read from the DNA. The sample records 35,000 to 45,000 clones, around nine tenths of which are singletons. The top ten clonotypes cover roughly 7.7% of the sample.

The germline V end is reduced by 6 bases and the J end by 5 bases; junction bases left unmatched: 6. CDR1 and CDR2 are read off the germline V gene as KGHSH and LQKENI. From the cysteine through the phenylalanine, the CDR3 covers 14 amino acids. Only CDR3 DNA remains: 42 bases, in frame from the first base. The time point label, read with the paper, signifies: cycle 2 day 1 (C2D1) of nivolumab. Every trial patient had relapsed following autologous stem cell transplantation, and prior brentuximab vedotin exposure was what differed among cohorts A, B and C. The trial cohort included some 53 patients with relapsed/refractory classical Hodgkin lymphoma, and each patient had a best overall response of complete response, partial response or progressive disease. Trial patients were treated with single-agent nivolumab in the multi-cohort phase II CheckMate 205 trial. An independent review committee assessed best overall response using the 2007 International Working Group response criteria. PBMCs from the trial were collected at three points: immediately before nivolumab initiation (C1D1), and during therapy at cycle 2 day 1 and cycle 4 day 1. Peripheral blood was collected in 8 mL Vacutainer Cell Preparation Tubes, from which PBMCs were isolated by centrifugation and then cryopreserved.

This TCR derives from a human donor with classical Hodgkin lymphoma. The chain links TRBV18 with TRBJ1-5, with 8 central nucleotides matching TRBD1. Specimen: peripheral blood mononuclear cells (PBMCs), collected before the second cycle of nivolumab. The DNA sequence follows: TGTGCCAGCTCCCTACAGGGGGATCATCAGCCCCAGCATTTT. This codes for CASSLQGDHQPQHF. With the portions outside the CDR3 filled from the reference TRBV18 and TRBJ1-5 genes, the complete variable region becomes NAGVMQNPRHLVRRRGQEARLRCSPMKGHSHVYWYRQLPEEGLKFMVYLQKENIIDESGMPKERFSAEFPKEGPSILRIQQVVRGDSAAYFCASSLQGDHQPQHFGDGTRLSIL.